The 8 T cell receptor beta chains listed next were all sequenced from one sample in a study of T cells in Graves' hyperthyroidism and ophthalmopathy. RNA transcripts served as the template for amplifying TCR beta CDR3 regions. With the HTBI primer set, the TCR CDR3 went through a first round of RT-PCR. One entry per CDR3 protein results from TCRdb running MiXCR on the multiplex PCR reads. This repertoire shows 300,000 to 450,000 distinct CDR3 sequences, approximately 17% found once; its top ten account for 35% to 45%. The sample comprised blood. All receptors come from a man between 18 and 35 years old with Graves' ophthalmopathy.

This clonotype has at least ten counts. This chain's CDR3 is CASREDGSNQPQHF. Here the CDR3 DNA reads TGTGCCAGCAGAGAGGACGGTAGCAATCAGCCCCAGCATTTT. The genes are TRBV27 and TRBJ1-5; D not resolved. From germline, CDR1 is MNHEY and CDR2 SMNVEV (reference sequence). CDR3 length: 14 amino acids. V gave up 6 bases and J gave up 0 bases, with 9 bases separating them.

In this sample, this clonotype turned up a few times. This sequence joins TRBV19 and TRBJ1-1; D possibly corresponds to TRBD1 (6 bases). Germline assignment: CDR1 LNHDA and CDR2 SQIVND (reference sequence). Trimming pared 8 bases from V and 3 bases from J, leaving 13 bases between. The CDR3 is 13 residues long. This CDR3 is CASHFRGHTEAFF. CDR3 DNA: TGTGCCAGTCACTTCAGGGGTCACACTGAAGCTTTCTTT.

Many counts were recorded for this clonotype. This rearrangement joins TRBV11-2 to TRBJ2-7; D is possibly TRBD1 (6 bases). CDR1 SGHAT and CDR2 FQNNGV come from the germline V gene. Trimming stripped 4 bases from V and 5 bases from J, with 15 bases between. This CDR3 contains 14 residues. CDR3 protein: CASSWQGRKDEQYF. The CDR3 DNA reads TGTGCCAGCAGCTGGCAGGGGCGTAAGGACGAGCAGTACTTC.

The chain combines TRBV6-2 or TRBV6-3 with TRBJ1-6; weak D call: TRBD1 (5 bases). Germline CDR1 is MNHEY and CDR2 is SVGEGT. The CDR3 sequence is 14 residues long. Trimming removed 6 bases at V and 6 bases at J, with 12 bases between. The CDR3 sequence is CASRLDSSNSPLHF. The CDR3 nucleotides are TGTGCCAGCAGGCTCGACAGTTCTAATTCACCCCTCCACTTT.

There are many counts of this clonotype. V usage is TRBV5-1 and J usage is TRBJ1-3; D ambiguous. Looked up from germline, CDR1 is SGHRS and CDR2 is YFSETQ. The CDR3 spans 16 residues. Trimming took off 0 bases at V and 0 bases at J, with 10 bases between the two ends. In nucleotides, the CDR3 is TGCGCCAGCAGCTTGGAGGCAGCTATCTCTGGAAACACCATATATTTT. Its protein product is CASSLEAAISGNTIYF. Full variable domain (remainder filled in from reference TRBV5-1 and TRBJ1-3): KAGVTQTPRYLIKTRGQQVTLSCSPISGHRSVSWYQQTPGQGLQFLFEYFSETQRNKGNFPGRFSGRQFSNSRSEMNVSTLELGDSALYLCASSLEAAISGNTIYFGEGSWLTVV.

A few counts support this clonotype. The CDR3 here is CASSLSPTERVNTEAFF. The CDR3 region has the DNA TGTGCCAGCAGTTTATCCCCCACGGAGCGTGTGAACACTGAAGCTTTCTTT. The chain employs TRBV28 and TRBJ1-1; D gene uncertain. There are 17 residues in the CDR3. Per germline, CDR1 MDHEN and CDR2 SYDVKM. V was cut by 1 base and J by 0 bases, with 15 bases left in between.

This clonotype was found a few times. The CDR3 here is CASSELSNQPQHF. DNA of the CDR3: TGTGCCAGCAGTGAATTAAGCAATCAGCCCCAGCATTTT. This sequence joins TRBV6-1 and TRBJ1-5; D is undetermined. The V and J ends lost 2 bases and 1 base respectively, with 3 bases between them. The CDR3 loop spans 13 amino acids. CDR1 is MNHNS, CDR2 SASEGT, per germline.

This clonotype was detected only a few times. The CDR3 here is CATGRSGMGSTGELFF. The CDR3 DNA reads as TGTGCCACCGGAAGATCCGGGATGGGGAGCACCGGGGAGCTGTTTTTT. The genes are TRBV10-3 and TRBJ2-2; TRBD2 might be the D (5 bases). Trimming pared 10 bases from V and 4 bases from J, leaving 22 bases between. Per germline, CDR1 ENHRY and CDR2 SYGVKD. The CDR3 is 16 amino acids.